The source of this TCR beta chain is a study of blood T cell repertoires in COVID-19. Background on the study: The study drew acute and convalescent COVID-19 samples from the United States, Italy and Spain. The cDNA or gDNA used as material had been derived from T cells, B-cell-depleted T cells, or PBMCs.

This CDR3 has 19 amino acids. Unmatched junction bases numbered 11, after V lost 3 bases and J lost 1 base. The germline V gene has CDR1 KGHSH and CDR2 LQKENI. Measured with immunoSEQ multiplex PCR; TCRdb has only the in-frame clones, and not every one. The sample lists tens of thousands of clones, roughly 91% occurring once. Sequenced material: peripheral blood. The J gene is TRBJ2-6, the V gene TRBV18; 8 positions agree with TRBD2. The receptor was derived from a man aged 18 to 29 with COVID-19, enrolled during active disease. In nucleotides, the CDR3 is TGTGCCAGCTCACCTTACCGCGGGGGGCATATATCTGGGGCCAACGTCCTGACTTTC. It specifies CASSPYRGGHISGANVLTF.